The 18 T cell receptor beta chains below come from one sample, sequenced in a study of regulatory T cells in long-lasting Graves disease. Building of the TCR beta libraries involved iRepertoire HTBI primers and Arm-PCR of CDR3 regions. MiXCR was run by TCRdb on the multiplex PCR reads, yielding one entry per CDR3 protein. This sample yields about 430,000 distinct CDR3 sequences, of which approximately 15% are seen a single time; approximately 7.6% belongs to the top ten. The time point here: newly diagnosed GD, antithyroid drugs for less than 3 months. Researchers made the TCR library from RNA that was extracted from PBMCs. These data were also filed under a second study, of T cells in Graves' hyperthyroidism and ophthalmopathy.

The source material was peripheral blood mononuclear cells (PBMCs), sampled at new diagnosis, from a patient treated with antithyroid drugs. These receptors all stem from a woman aged 40 to 50 with Graves disease.

This clonotype showed up many times. This chain links TRBV10-2 with TRBJ1-4; perhaps TRBD1 as D (5 bases). Germline CDR1 and CDR2: WSHSY and SAAADI. Trimming took 6 bases from V and 5 from J, leaving 16 bases between them. The CDR3 is 15 residues long. CDR3 protein: CASSAAGALNEKLFF. The CDR3 nucleotides are TGCGCCAGCAGCGCAGCCGGGGCTTTAAATGAAAAACTGTTTTTT.

This clonotype was detected ten times or more. V and J are TRBV13 and TRBJ2-1; TRBD1 is a possible D gene (6 bases). This CDR3 is built from 12 residues. From germline, CDR1 is PRHDT and CDR2 FYEKMQ (reference sequence). V was shortened by 6 bases and J by 7 bases, with 10 bases between the two germline ends. CDR3 sequence (DNA): TGTGCCAGCAGGAAAGGGGGTAATGAGCAGTTCTTC. It encodes CASRKGGNEQFF.

As regards this clonotype: A read error may produce the germline difference seen at one junction end. V is TRBV30 and J is TRBJ2-7, with 7 bases aligning to TRBD2. Germline values: CDR1 GTSNPN, CDR2 SVGIG (reference sequence). This CDR3 has 13 amino acids. The CDR3 is CAGRAGDSYEQYF. DNA of the CDR3: TGTGCCGGGAGGGCTGGGGATTCCTACGAGCAGTACTTC.

This clonotype was counted at least ten times. The chain links TRBV20-1 to TRBJ2-1, with 8 bases matching TRBD2. Germline V gene data show CDR1 as DFQATT and CDR2 as SNEGSKA (reference sequence). V lost 7 bases and J lost 4; bases outside the gene matches: 6. This CDR3 comprises 13 residues. The CDR3 sequence is CSVVAGMYNEQFF. CDR3 in DNA: TGCAGTGTCGTAGCGGGAATGTACAATGAGCAGTTCTTC.

This clonotype was detected many times. The J gene is TRBJ1-1, the V gene TRBV15, with no clear D. Germline CDR1 LNHNV, CDR2 YYDKDF (reference sequence). Trimming removed 0 bases from V and 0 bases from J, with 8 bases in between. The CDR3 has 15 amino acids. The CDR3 DNA follows: TGTGCCACCAGCAGAGAAATCACCTTGAACACTGAAGCTTTCTTT. As protein: CATSREITLNTEAFF. Full variable domain (rest looked up from reference TRBV15 and TRBJ1-1): DAMVIQNPRYQVTQFGKPVTLSCSQTLNHNVMYWYQQKSSQAPKLLFHYYDKDFNNEADTPDNFQSRRPNTSFCFLDIRSPGLGDTAMYLCATSREITLNTEAFFGQGTRLTVV.

With respect to this clonotype: It may be a read error: a sequence one base away is much more abundant. V and J are TRBV12-3 or TRBV12-4 and TRBJ1-5, with D unresolved. This CDR3 has 15 amino acids. CDR3 in amino acids: CASSFGSHSNQSQHF. CDR3 DNA: TGTGCCAGCAGTTTTGGCAGCCATAGCAATCAGTCCCAGCATTTT.

This clonotype has at least ten counts. The chain links TRBV14 to TRBJ2-1; D ambiguous. The CDR3 is 19 residues long. Per the germline V gene, CDR1 is SGHDN and CDR2 is FVKESK. V gave up 0 bases and J gave up 3 bases, with 21 bases separating them. The DNA of the CDR3 is TGTGCCAGCAGCCAAGAGCCCTCCTCCCTAGTGCTCCTCTACAATGAGCAGTTCTTC. The encoded protein is CASSQEPSSLVLLYNEQFF.

This clonotype has more than one count but fewer than ten. CDR3 bases: TGTGCCAGCAGCTTCTTTTCGAATTACGAGCAGTACTTC. Its protein product is CASSFFSNYEQYF. V and J are TRBV7-2 and TRBJ2-7; D is uncertain. This CDR3 is 13 amino acids long. The germline V gene has CDR1 SGHTA and CDR2 FQGNSA. V lost 3 bases, J lost 4 bases, and 10 bases lay in between.

This clonotype has a count of ten or more. CDR3 DNA sequence: TGTGCCTGGAGTGTCGGCCTAGCGGCGAACACCGGGGAGCTGTTTTTT. This translates into CAWSVGLAANTGELFF. The chain joins TRBV30 to TRBJ2-2, with TRBD2 identical over 7 bases. Trimming took 0 bases from V and 0 from J; bases not matched to a gene: 4. The CDR3 is 16 residues long. CDR1 is GTSNPN, CDR2 SVGIG, per germline (reference sequence).

This clonotype showed up many times. The CDR3 loop reads CASSLLTGNYGYTF. For the CDR3, the DNA is TGTGCCAGCAGTTTACTGACAGGGAACTATGGCTACACCTTC. The J gene is TRBJ1-2, the V gene TRBV28; 7 bases match TRBD1. Germline V gives CDR1 MDHEN, CDR2 SYDVKM. This CDR3 has 14 amino acids. The V gene end was trimmed by 2 bases and the J gene end by 2 bases; junction bases not matched to a gene: 2.

The chain links TRBV19 to TRBJ1-4; D gene uncertain. V lost 6 bases to trimming and J lost 8 bases, with 13 bases between them. This CDR3 spans 13 amino acids. CDR1 is LNHDA, CDR2 SQIVND, per germline (reference sequence). CDR3 DNA sequence: TGTGCCAGTAGGCCCCCGAGTCTGGAAAAACTGTTTTTT. It specifies CASRPPSLEKLFF.

The sample holds a few counts of this clonotype. This chain connects TRBV6-1 to TRBJ1-2; a possible D gene is TRBD1 (6 bases). The CDR3 runs 13 residues. Germline V lookup: CDR1 MNHNS, CDR2 SASEGT. V lost 8 bases and J lost 4, with 14 bases in between. The DNA of the CDR3 is TGTGCCAGCGGTCGGGACAACCGCTATGGCTACACCTTC. It yields the protein CASGRDNRYGYTF.

With respect to this clonotype: Mismatch with germline at one junction end may stem from a read error. The chain couples TRBV11-1 to TRBJ2-3; 7 bases align to TRBD2. Germline-derived CDR1 and CDR2 are SGHAT and FQDESV (reference sequence). CDR3 length: 16 amino acids. The CDR3 coding sequence is TGCGCCAGCAGCTCCCCGCTGGGGGGGAGGGGAGATACGCAGTATTTT. Its protein is CASSSPLGGRGDTQYF.

The J gene is TRBJ2-7, the V gene TRBV5-1; TRBD2 matches at 9 bases. The ends lost 0 bases at V and 3 bases at J; junction bases unmatched: 7. Germline loops: CDR1 SGHRS, CDR2 YFSETQ. This CDR3 is 16 amino acids long. CDR3 bases: TGCGCCAGCAGCTTGGTTTCCGGTAGCGGGAGCTACGAGCAGTACTTC. Amino acids: CASSLVSGSGSYEQYF.

In its sample, this clonotype was seen many times. The gene calls are TRBV6-2 or TRBV6-3 and TRBJ1-1; the D gene is possibly TRBD1 (6 bases). Germline V lookup: CDR1 MNHEY, CDR2 SVGEGT. V was pared by 0 bases and J by 5 bases, with 16 bases between. This CDR3 is 16 amino acids long. The CDR3 DNA is TGTGCCAGCAGTTACTCGACGGGGGGCGTGGGGACTGAAGCTTTCTTT. The encoded protein is CASSYSTGGVGTEAFF.

At least ten counts were recorded for this clonotype. The chain has TRBV5-1 and TRBJ2-1; 12 bases are a match to TRBD2. The V and J ends lost 0 bases and 1 base, in that order; junction bases with no gene match: 5. Germline V gene lookup returns CDR1 SGHRS and CDR2 YFSETQ. The CDR3 runs 18 residues. CDR3 nucleotides: TGCGCCAGCAGCTTGGGGCTAGCGGGAGGGTTATCCTACAATGAGCAGTTCTTC. This translates into CASSLGLAGGLSYNEQFF.

This clonotype was counted at least ten times. This chain links TRBV5-1 with TRBJ2-3; 9 bases agree with TRBD2. Trimming took 1 base from V and 1 from J; bases not matched to a gene: 7. The CDR3 is 17 residues long. CDR1 is SGHRS and CDR2 is YFSETQ in the germline V gene. CDR3 protein: CASSLSGGRAGTDTQYF. CDR3 bases: TGCGCCAGCAGCTTGTCGGGCGGGAGGGCCGGCACAGATACGCAGTATTTT.

This clonotype was detected ten times or more. The chain links TRBV12-3 or TRBV12-4 to TRBJ2-4; no clear D gene. Trimming took 6 bases from V and 7 from J, leaving 10 bases between them. This CDR3 comprises 12 residues. Written as DNA, the CDR3 is TGTGCCAGCAGCCTCCCCGAGAACATTCAGTACTTC. It yields the protein CASSLPENIQYF.